This T cell receptor beta chain was recovered during a study of T cells in Graves' hyperthyroidism and ophthalmopathy. TCR beta CDR3 sequences were amplified from RNA transcripts. HTBI primers were used for first-round RT-PCR of the TCR CDR3. TCRdb used MiXCR to reprocess the multiplex PCR reads, holding one entry per CDR3 protein. The top ten clones hold 20% to 25% of a sample with hundreds of thousands of distinct CDR3 sequences, about 14% of them seen once. V shed 5 bases and J shed 1 base, with 11 bases lying between them. The germline gives CDR1 MNHNS, CDR2 SASEGT. The CDR3 totals 15 residues. This clonotype was picked up many times.

The sequenced sample was blood. This chain joins TRBV6-1 and TRBJ2-2; tentatively, D is TRBD2 (6 bases). The receptor's source is a woman aged 25-40 years with Graves' hyperthyroidism. The CDR3 is CASSYPGRNTGELFF. The CDR3, as DNA: TGTGCCAGCAGTTATCCCGGGAGGAACACCGGGGAGCTGTTTTTT.